The clone carrying this T cell receptor beta chain has just one count. The data were obtained in a study of blood T cell repertoires in COVID-19. The table came from immunoSEQ multiplex PCR; TCRdb's copy has only in-frame clones and leaves some out. The sample holds a few hundred thousand clones, around 89% seen once. V gave up 5 bases and J gave up 4 bases; unmatched junction bases: 12. This CDR3 has 17 residues. Germline CDR1 MDHEN, CDR2 SYDVKM. This chain links TRBV28 with TRBJ1-4, with TRBD1 identical over 8 bases. The sequence was collected from a woman between 40 and 50 years old who had recovered from COVID-19. Sequencing was carried out using PBMCs or T cells enriched from blood (not recorded which). CDR3 DNA: TGTGCCAGCAGTCTTTTAAGGCAGGGGGCCCGTAATGAAAAACTGTTTTTT. Translated: CASSLLRQGARNEKLFF.